These 21 T cell receptor beta chains share one sample of origin, sequenced in a study of radiation and T cells in renal cell carcinoma. Time point indicated: baseline pretreatment blood. The treatment is: 15 Gy SBRT to primary tumor, nephrectomy 4 weeks later. The protocol was immunoSEQ multiplex PCR, while the TCRdb copy is restricted to in-frame clones and leaves out a portion. The repertoire holds over 120,000 clones, with 70% to 90% as singletons. The sample consisted of blood, taken from a patient whose treatment included radiotherapy and nephrectomy. The receptors here all came from a woman aged 45-65 years with renal cell carcinoma.

This rearrangement joins TRBV7-2 to TRBJ2-1, with 8 bases aligning to TRBD2. Germline V gives CDR1 SGHTA, CDR2 FQGNSA. The CDR3 totals 16 residues. J lost 2 bases, V lost 2 bases, and 5 bases had no gene match. The CDR3 bases are TGTGCCAGCAGCTTACGGGGCGGGGGGACCTACAATGAGCAGTTCTTC. It is translated as CASSLRGGGTYNEQFF.

The V call is TRBV19, the J call TRBJ1-5, with 10 bases that match TRBD1. The CDR3 has 15 residues. V trimming: 8 bases; J trimming: 2 bases; junction bases outside the gene matches: 6. Germline V gives CDR1 LNHDA, CDR2 SQIVND (reference sequence). In nucleotides, the CDR3 is TGTGCCAGTCGTCCCGGGACAGGGGGCAATCAGCCCCAGCATTTT. Translating gives CASRPGTGGNQPQHF.

The chain carries TRBV7-6 and TRBJ2-2; a possible D gene is TRBD2 (5 bases). The CDR3 is 15 amino acids. Germline lookup yields CDR1 SGHVS and CDR2 FNYEAQ. V gave up 5 bases and J gave up 4 bases, with 14 bases separating them. The DNA for the CDR3 is TGTGCCAGCAGCAGGCAAGGACTGAGCACCGGGGAGCTGTTTTTT. This codes for CASSRQGLSTGELFF.

This clone has a single count. The V call is TRBV9, the J call TRBJ1-2, with D unclear. Trimming removed 0 bases from V and 4 bases from J, with 13 bases in between. Germline CDR1 is SGDLS and CDR2 is YYNGEE. This CDR3 spans 15 amino acids. The CDR3 spells CASSVGMGGSYGYTF. The CDR3 DNA reads TGTGCCAGCAGCGTAGGGATGGGAGGCTCCTATGGCTACACCTTC.

The chain has TRBV5-8 and TRBJ2-2, with TRBD1 matching 9 bases. Germline CDR1 reads SGHTS; CDR2 reads YDEGEE. With V trimmed by 3 bases and J by 7 bases, 7 bases remained unmatched. The CDR3 extends over 15 amino acids. DNA of the CDR3: TGTGCCAGCAGCTGGACAGGGGCCATACACGGGGAGCTGTTTTTT. As protein: CASSWTGAIHGELFF.

The chain combines TRBV4-1 with TRBJ1-1, with unresolved D. Trimming took off 7 bases at V and 1 base at J, with 16 bases between the two ends. Germline CDR1 and CDR2: MGHRA and YSYEKL. The CDR3 runs to 15 residues. This CDR3 reads CASNLRHWPNTEAFF. DNA for the CDR3: TGCGCCAGCAATCTGAGACACTGGCCGAACACTGAAGCTTTCTTT.

The genes are TRBV7-9 and TRBJ1-1, with 7 bases aligning to TRBD1. This CDR3 contains 15 residues. Germline loops: CDR1 SEHNR, CDR2 FQNEAQ (reference sequence). V was clipped by 4 bases and J by 4 bases; unmatched bases: 9. CDR3 DNA sequence: TGTGCCAGCAGCTCGGGACAGCTCCTGCTCACTGAAGCTTTCTTT. As protein: CASSSGQLLLTEAFF. Full variable domain (remainder filled in from reference TRBV7-9 and TRBJ1-1): DTGVSQNPRHKITKRGQNVTFRCDPISEHNRLYWYRQTLGQGPEFLTYFQNEAQLEKSRLLSDRFSAERPKGSFSTLEIQRTEQGDSAMYLCASSSGQLLLTEAFFGQGTRLTVV.

The V gene is TRBV2, the J gene TRBJ2-3; 7 positions agree with TRBD2. The CDR3 runs 15 residues. Germline CDR1 SNHLY, CDR2 FYNNEI. After removal of 2 bases from V and 3 bases from J, the junction contained 5 bases not matched to a gene. The CDR3 DNA reads as TGTGCCAGCAGTGAACAGAGACTAGCAACAGATACGCAGTATTTT. Translated: CASSEQRLATDTQYF.

The chain couples TRBV5-5 to TRBJ2-6; D gene unclear. This CDR3 spans 15 amino acids. In germline, CDR1 is SGHKS, CDR2 YYEKEE (reference sequence). V lost 2 bases and J 3 bases, leaving 9 bases between the germline ends. The CDR3 nucleotides are TGTGCCAGCAGCTTACAATCGGATGGGGCCAACGTCCTGACTTTC. It codes for CASSLQSDGANVLTF.

As for this clone: Other DNA sequences in this specimen translate into the identical CDR3. V gene TRBV29-1 combines with J gene TRBJ1-1; 9 bases agree with TRBD1. The V gene's germline CDR1 is SQVTM and CDR2 ANQGSEA. This CDR3 is 13 amino acids long. The trim removed 7 bases at V and 2 bases at J, leaving 5 bases unmatched. CDR3 loop: CSAKTGGNTEAFF. CDR3 nucleotide sequence: TGCAGCGCTAAGACAGGGGGAAACACTGAAGCTTTCTTT.

The chain is built from TRBV6-1 and TRBJ2-7, with 8 bases matching TRBD2. Germline V lookup: CDR1 MNHNS, CDR2 SASEGT. Trimming removed 6 bases from V and 1 base from J; junction bases left unmatched: 5. This CDR3 spans 14 amino acids. The CDR3 here is CASRWIAGSYEQYF. In nucleotides, the CDR3 is TGTGCCAGCAGGTGGATAGCGGGGTCCTACGAGCAGTACTTC.

CDR3: CASSLGSANTEAFF. Written as DNA, the CDR3 is TGCGCCAGCAGCTTGGGCTCGGCGAACACTGAAGCTTTCTTT. The J gene is TRBJ1-1, the V gene TRBV5-1; D gene unclear. V lost 0 bases to trimming and J lost 1 base, with 7 bases between them. From germline, CDR1 is SGHRS and CDR2 YFSETQ. CDR3 length equals 14 residues.

The J gene is TRBJ1-3, the V gene TRBV15, with a weak D call TRBD1 (6 bases). The germline V gene encodes CDR1 LNHNV and CDR2 YYDKDF (reference sequence). V was pared by 4 bases and J by 2 bases, with 15 bases between. The CDR3 covers 16 residues. The CDR3 DNA sequence: TGTGCCACCAGCAATGGGCAGGGGCCCCCTGGAAACACCATATATTTT. Translation: CATSNGQGPPGNTIYF.

V and J are TRBV19 and TRBJ2-5, with a possible D match to TRBD1 (6 bases). V lost 5 bases and J 1 base, leaving 11 bases between the germline ends. From germline, CDR1 is LNHDA and CDR2 SQIVND (reference sequence). The CDR3 is 14 amino acids. Here the CDR3 DNA reads TGTGCCAGTAGTGCTCGGGACATCCAAGAGACCCAGTACTTC. Translated, it gives CASSARDIQETQYF.

There are a few counts of this clone. This chain joins TRBV19 and TRBJ1-1, with 7 bases that match TRBD1. Germline CDR1 reads LNHDA; CDR2 reads SQIVND (reference sequence). V lost 5 bases, J lost 4 bases, and 7 bases stayed unmatched. This CDR3 is 14 amino acids long. The CDR3 sequence is CASSPTQGFTEAFF. In DNA, the CDR3 is TGTGCCAGTAGTCCCACACAGGGGTTCACTGAAGCTTTCTTT.

V gene TRBV20-1 combines with J gene TRBJ1-2; D might be TRBD1 (5 bases). The CDR3 is 11 amino acids. V shed 5 bases and J shed 6 bases, with 10 bases lying between them. Germline lookup yields CDR1 DFQATT and CDR2 SNEGSKA (reference sequence). The CDR3 nucleotides read TGCAGTGCTGGGGGAGCGGATGGCTACACCTTC. Residues: CSAGGADGYTF.

The chain recombines TRBV19 with TRBJ1-2; D remains ambiguous. Germline lookup yields CDR1 LNHDA and CDR2 SQIVND (reference sequence). CDR3 length: 13 amino acids. Trimming removed 0 bases at V and 4 bases at J, with 6 bases between. CDR3 residues: CASSIDLGYGYTF. Written as DNA, the CDR3 is TGTGCCAGTAGTATAGATCTAGGCTATGGCTACACCTTC.

The rearrangement joins TRBV11-1 to TRBJ1-4; D gene uncertain. Germline loops: CDR1 SGHAT, CDR2 FQDESV (reference sequence). The CDR3 contains 14 residues. Trimming left V 0 bases short and J 5 bases short, with 7 bases between. The CDR3: CASSLARGNEKLFF. The CDR3 bases are TGTGCCAGCAGCTTAGCGCGAGGAAATGAAAAACTGTTTTTT.

The gene calls are TRBV9 and TRBJ2-1; the D gene is possibly TRBD2 (5 bases). Germline CDR1 and CDR2: SGDLS and YYNGEE. The V end lost 0 bases, the J end lost 7 bases, and 14 bases lay between the germline ends. The CDR3 length is 15 residues. The DNA for the CDR3 is TGTGCCAGCAGCGTAGCTAGCCGATCGCCTAATGAGCAGTTCTTC. Its protein is CASSVASRSPNEQFF.

This chain links TRBV6-5 with TRBJ2-7; either TRBD1 or TRBD2 may supply D (5 bases each). The germline CDR1 and CDR2 sequences are MNHEY and SVGAGI. V lost 5 bases and J lost 6, with 14 bases in between. The CDR3 runs 13 residues. The DNA of the CDR3 is TGTGCCAGCAGTCAGGGAGAGATCTCCGAGCAGTACTTC. Translated, it gives CASSQGEISEQYF.

The chain couples TRBV7-9 to TRBJ2-1, with TRBD2 as a possible D gene (6 bases). Per germline, CDR1 SEHNR and CDR2 FQNEAQ (reference sequence). The ends were cut back, 6 bases at V and 4 bases at J, with 22 bases in the middle. This CDR3 is 17 amino acids long. This CDR3 reads CASSSFGEAKRYNEQFF. In nucleotides, the CDR3 is TGTGCCAGCAGTTCCTTTGGGGAGGCCAAGAGGTACAATGAGCAGTTCTTC. Filled out from reference TRBV7-9 and TRBJ2-1, the complete variable domain reads DTGVSQNPRHKITKRGQNVTFRCDPISEHNRLYWYRQTLGQGPEFLTYFQNEAQLEKSRLLSDRFSAERPKGSFSTLEIQRTEQGDSAMYLCASSSFGEAKRYNEQFFGPGTRLTVL.